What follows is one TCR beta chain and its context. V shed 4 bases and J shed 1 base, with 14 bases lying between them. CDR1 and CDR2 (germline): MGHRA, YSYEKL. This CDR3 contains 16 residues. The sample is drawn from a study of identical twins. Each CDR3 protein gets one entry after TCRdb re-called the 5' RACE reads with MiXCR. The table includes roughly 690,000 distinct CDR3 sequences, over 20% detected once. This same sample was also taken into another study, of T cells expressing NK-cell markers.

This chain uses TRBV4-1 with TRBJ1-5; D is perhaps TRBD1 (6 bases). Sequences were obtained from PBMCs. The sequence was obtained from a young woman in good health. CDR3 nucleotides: TGCGCCAGCAGCCCCCGGACAGTATTAAGCAATCAGCCCCAGCATTTT. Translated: CASSPRTVLSNQPQHF.